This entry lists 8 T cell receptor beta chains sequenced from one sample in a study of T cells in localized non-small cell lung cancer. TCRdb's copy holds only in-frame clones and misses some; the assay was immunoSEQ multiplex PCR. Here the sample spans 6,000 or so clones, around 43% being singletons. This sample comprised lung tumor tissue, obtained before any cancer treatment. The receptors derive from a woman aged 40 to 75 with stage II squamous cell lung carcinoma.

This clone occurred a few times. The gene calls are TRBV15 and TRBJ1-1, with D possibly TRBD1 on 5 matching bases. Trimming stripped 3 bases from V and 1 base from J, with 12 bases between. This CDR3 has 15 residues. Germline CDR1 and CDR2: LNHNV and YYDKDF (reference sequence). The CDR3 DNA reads TGTGCCACCAGCAGCCCGAGGCAGGGGAACACTGAAGCTTTCTTT. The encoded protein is CATSSPRQGNTEAFF.

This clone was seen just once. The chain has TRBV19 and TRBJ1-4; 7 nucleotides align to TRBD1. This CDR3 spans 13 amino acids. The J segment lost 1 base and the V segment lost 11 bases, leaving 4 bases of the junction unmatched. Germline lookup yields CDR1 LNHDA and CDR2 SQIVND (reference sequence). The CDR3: CAARQGTNEKLFF. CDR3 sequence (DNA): TGTGCCGCCCGACAGGGAACTAATGAAAAACTGTTTTTT. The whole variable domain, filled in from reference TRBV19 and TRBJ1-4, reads DGGITQSPKYLFRKEGQNVTLSCEQNLNHDAMYWYRQDPGQGLRLIYYSQIVNDFQKGDIAEGYSVSREKKESFPLTVTSAQKNPTAFYLCAARQGTNEKLFFGSGTQLSVL.

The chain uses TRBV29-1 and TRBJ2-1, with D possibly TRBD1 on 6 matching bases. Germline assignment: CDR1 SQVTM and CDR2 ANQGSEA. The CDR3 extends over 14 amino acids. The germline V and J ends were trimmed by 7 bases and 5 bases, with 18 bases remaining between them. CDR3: CSASDRTDNNEQFF. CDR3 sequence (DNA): TGCAGCGCCAGTGACAGGACGGATAACAATGAGCAGTTCTTC.

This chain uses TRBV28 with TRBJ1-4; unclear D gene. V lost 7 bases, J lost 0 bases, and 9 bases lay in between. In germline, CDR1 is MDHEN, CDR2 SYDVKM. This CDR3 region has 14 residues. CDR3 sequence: CASNRQATNEKLFF. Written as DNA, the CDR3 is TGTGCCAGCAATCGGCAGGCAACTAATGAAAAACTGTTTTTT.

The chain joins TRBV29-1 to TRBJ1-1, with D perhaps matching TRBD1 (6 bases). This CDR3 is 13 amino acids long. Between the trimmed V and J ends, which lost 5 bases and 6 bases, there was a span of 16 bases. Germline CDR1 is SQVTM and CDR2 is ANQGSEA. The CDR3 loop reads CSVQHGGYAEAFF. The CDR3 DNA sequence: TGCAGCGTTCAGCACGGGGGCTACGCTGAAGCTTTCTTT.

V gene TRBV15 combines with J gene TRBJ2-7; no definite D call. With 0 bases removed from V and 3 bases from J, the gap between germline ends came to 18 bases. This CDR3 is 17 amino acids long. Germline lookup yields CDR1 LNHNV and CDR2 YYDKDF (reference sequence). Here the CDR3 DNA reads TGTGCCACCAGCAGAGATCGGGTCGGAAGTTCCTTCTACGAGCAGTACTTC. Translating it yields CATSRDRVGSSFYEQYF.

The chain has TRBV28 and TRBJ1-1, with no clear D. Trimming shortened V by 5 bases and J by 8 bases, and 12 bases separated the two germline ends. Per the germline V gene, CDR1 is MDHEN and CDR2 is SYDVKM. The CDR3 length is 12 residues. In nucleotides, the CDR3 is TGTGCCAGCAGTGCCCTATCCCGGGAAGCTTTCTTT. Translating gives CASSALSREAFF.

In nucleotides, the CDR3 is TGTGCCAGCAGTAAACTAGGCCCTACAGGGTACGAGCAGTACTTC. Translated: CASSKLGPTGYEQYF. This sequence joins TRBV28 and TRBJ2-7; tentative D call: TRBD1 (6 bases). Deletions cut 5 bases from V and 4 bases from J, with 18 bases between. The CDR3 has 15 amino acids. Germline lookup yields CDR1 MDHEN and CDR2 SYDVKM.